Reported below is one T cell receptor beta chain. For TCRbeta, the library was prepared with unique molecular identifiers. TCRdb processed the PCR reads anew with MiXCR; each CDR3 protein has one entry. The table shows about 500,000 distinct CDR3 sequences, with approximately 29% occurring only once. The data originate from a study of T-cell reconstitution after alpha-beta-depleted transplantation in children. CDR1 SGHKS and CDR2 YYEKEE come from the germline V gene (reference sequence). Trimming at V came to 4 bases and at J to 0 bases, leaving 7 bases not matched to a gene. The CDR3 runs to 16 residues.

The source material was PBMCs from the stem cell graft donor, sampled from the stem cell graft. The chain uses TRBV5-5 and TRBJ2-1; 7 bases line up with TRBD2. This TCR was sampled from a human donor who donated a stem cell graft to a child with aplastic anemia. CDR3 sequence (DNA): TGTGCCAGCAGCCCTAGCGGCAACCCCTCCTACAATGAGCAGTTCTTC. It encodes CASSPSGNPSYNEQFF.